Below are 28 T cell receptor beta chains sequenced from a single sample in a study of OX40 agonist ivuxolimab in advanced cancers. Sequencing was performed with immunoSEQ multiplex PCR; in TCRdb, only in-frame clones are kept and a portion is missing. This sample has approximately 60,000 clones, with about 85% found just once. The sequencing used CD4+ or CD8+ T cells sorted from blood, collected in a trial of the OX40 agonist ivuxolimab. Receptors originate from an adult with an advanced solid tumor such as melanoma, head and neck, liver or kidney cancer.

The genes are TRBV18 and TRBJ2-1; the D gene is possibly TRBD1 (5 bases). This CDR3 spans 16 amino acids. From germline, CDR1 is KGHSH and CDR2 LQKENI. V lost 5 bases and J lost 0, with 14 bases in between. The DNA for the CDR3 is TGTGCCAGCTCAGACCAGGGCGGAAGCTCCTACAATGAGCAGTTCTTC. Protein product: CASSDQGGSSYNEQFF.

CDR3 DNA sequence: TGTGCCAGCAGGGGACAACAGGGGGCTAATAATTCACCCCTCCACTTT. Encoded protein: CASRGQQGANNSPLHF. V is TRBV2 and J is TRBJ1-6, with 9 bases identical to TRBD1. V shed 6 bases and J 5 bases; nucleotides not matched to a gene: 8. The length of the CDR3 is 16 residues. From germline, CDR1 is SNHLY and CDR2 FYNNEI.

The rearrangement links TRBV19 to TRBJ1-2, with D unresolved. Trimming took off 3 bases at V and 4 bases at J, with 12 bases between the two ends. This CDR3 comprises 14 residues. Germline V CDR1 and CDR2: LNHDA, SQIVND (reference sequence). As DNA, the CDR3 is TGTGCCAGTAGTATTAACACAGTCTCCTATGGCTACACCTTC. Residues: CASSINTVSYGYTF.

CDR3 DNA sequence: TGTGCCAGCAGTCCAACCGTTACAGGAAACACCATATATTTT. Protein sequence: CASSPTVTGNTIYF. The V gene is TRBV27, the J gene TRBJ1-3; D unresolved. The CDR3 sequence is 14 residues long. Between the trimmed V and J ends, which lost 5 bases and 4 bases, there was a span of 12 bases. Germline CDR1 and CDR2: MNHEY and SMNVEV (reference sequence).

This clone appeared once. This rearrangement joins TRBV11-2 to TRBJ2-7, with 10 bases that match TRBD2. V lost 4 bases and J lost 10; bases outside the gene matches: 16. From germline, CDR1 is SGHAT and CDR2 FQNNGV. The CDR3 runs to 16 residues. The CDR3 DNA sequence: TGTGCCAGCAGCTACTTTGGATCTGGCCTAGCGGGGGAACAGTACTTC. Encoded protein: CASSYFGSGLAGEQYF.

This clone has just one count. This chain joins TRBV6-6 and TRBJ1-2, with 8 positions matching TRBD1. Trimming cost V 6 bases and J 6 bases; bases outside gene matches: 12. Germline V gives CDR1 MNHNY, CDR2 SVGAGI (reference sequence). The CDR3 contains 15 residues. The CDR3 protein is CASSTRRQGPDGYTF. In nucleotides, the CDR3 is TGTGCCAGCAGCACCCGGAGACAGGGGCCGGATGGCTACACCTTC.

The rearrangement joins TRBV6-1 to TRBJ1-2; a weak D match, TRBD1 (6 bases). Looked up from germline, CDR1 is MNHNS and CDR2 is SASEGT. V was cut by 2 bases and J by 8 bases, with 15 bases left in between. The CDR3 contains 14 residues. The CDR3 reads CASSEFRGGGGYTF. As DNA, the CDR3 is TGTGCCAGCAGTGAATTCAGGGGAGGGGGAGGCTACACCTTC.

The chain uses TRBV19 and TRBJ1-1; possible D gene TRBD1, 5 bases. Germline values: CDR1 LNHDA, CDR2 SQIVND (reference sequence). Deletions cut 0 bases from V and 6 bases from J, with 11 bases between. The CDR3 has 14 amino acids. Here the CDR3 DNA reads TGTGCCAGTAGTATAGAGGTGGGGGGGTCTGAAGCTTTCTTT. Protein: CASSIEVGGSEAFF.

V and J are TRBV19 and TRBJ2-3; D possibly uses TRBD1 or TRBD2 (5 bases each). Germline values: CDR1 LNHDA, CDR2 SQIVND (reference sequence). Trimming stripped 3 bases from V and 6 bases from J, with 13 bases between. CDR3 length: 14 amino acids. This CDR3 reads CASSIGTPGDTQYF. CDR3 sequence (DNA): TGTGCCAGTAGTATCGGGACCCCAGGGGATACGCAGTATTTT.

This chain joins TRBV10-3 and TRBJ2-5; D is undetermined. Germline CDR1 is ENHRY and CDR2 is SYGVKD. CDR3 size: 11 residues. The germline V and J ends were trimmed by 2 bases and 5 bases, with 3 bases remaining between them. The CDR3 loop reads CAISERETQYF. The CDR3 nucleotides read TGTGCCATCAGTGAGAGGGAGACCCAGTACTTC.

The CDR3 sequence is CSVWTHTGELFF. For the CDR3, the DNA is TGCAGCGTCTGGACCCACACCGGGGAGCTGTTTTTT. The rearrangement links TRBV29-1 to TRBJ2-2; D uncertain. Per the germline V gene, CDR1 is SQVTM and CDR2 is ANQGSEA. The CDR3 extends over 12 amino acids. Trimming took off 6 bases at V and 3 bases at J, with 8 bases between the two ends.

This CDR3 reads CAWSVRWRGTGNTIYF. For the CDR3, the DNA is TGTGCCTGGAGTGTAAGGTGGAGGGGGACTGGAAACACCATATATTTT. This chain joins TRBV30 and TRBJ1-3, with D possibly being TRBD1 (6 bases). The CDR3 is made up of 16 amino acids. The V gene lost 0 bases and the J gene lost 2 bases, with 14 bases spanning the gap. Germline V gene lookup returns CDR1 GTSNPN and CDR2 SVGIG (reference sequence). Full variable domain (rest looked up from reference TRBV30 and TRBJ1-3): SQTIHQWPATLVQPVGSPLSLECTVEGTSNPNLYWYRQAAGRGLQLLFYSVGIGQISSEVPQNLSASRPQDRQFILSSKKLLLSDSGFYLCAWSVRWRGTGNTIYFGEGSWLTVV.

This sequence joins TRBV4-3 and TRBJ1-3; D gene ambiguous. Per the germline V gene, CDR1 is LGHNA and CDR2 is YSLEER. The germline V and J ends were trimmed by 0 bases and 0 bases, with 9 bases remaining between them. The CDR3 spans 16 residues. CDR3 nucleotide sequence: TGCGCCAGCAGCCAAGATCCCGGATTCTCTGGAAACACCATATATTTT. It translates to CASSQDPGFSGNTIYF.

The gene calls are TRBV6-1 and TRBJ1-2; D is unclear. Germline V gene data show CDR1 as MNHNS and CDR2 as SASEGT. This CDR3 has 14 amino acids. Trimming removed 6 bases at V and 5 bases at J, with 16 bases between. CDR3 sequence: CASREAGRFYGYTF. CDR3 nucleotide sequence: TGTGCCAGCAGGGAGGCCGGGAGATTTTATGGCTACACCTTC.

This chain links TRBV7-8 with TRBJ2-1; 7 bases match TRBD1. CDR1 and CDR2 (germline): SGHVS, FQNEAQ. The trim removed 5 bases at V and 2 bases at J, leaving 6 bases unmatched. The CDR3 loop spans 15 amino acids. Written as DNA, the CDR3 is TGTGCCAGCAGCCAACGACAGGGTGCCTACAATGAGCAGTTCTTC. It codes for CASSQRQGAYNEQFF.

The gene calls are TRBV6-1 and TRBJ2-2; 7 bases align to TRBD1. The junction had 12 bases not matched to a gene; V was cut back by 4 bases and J by 4 bases. The germline V gene has CDR1 MNHNS and CDR2 SASEGT. This CDR3 is 17 amino acids long. As DNA, the CDR3 is TGTGCCAGCAGTGTACAAGGGACAGTTTTATCCACCGGGGAGCTGTTTTTT. Encoded protein: CASSVQGTVLSTGELFF.

The chain recombines TRBV20-1 with TRBJ2-3; D is ambiguous. The CDR3 sequence is 11 residues long. The germline gives CDR1 DFQATT, CDR2 SNEGSKA (reference sequence). Trimming cost V 4 bases and J 4 bases, with 6 bases left between them. Here the CDR3 reads CSANAADTQYF. The CDR3 DNA reads as TGCAGTGCTAACGCAGCAGATACGCAGTATTTT.

The chain uses TRBV2 and TRBJ1-2, with D tentatively TRBD1 (6 bases). The V and J ends lost 10 bases and 2 bases respectively, with 14 bases between them. Germline CDR1 SNHLY, CDR2 FYNNEI. The CDR3 spans 13 residues. This chain's CDR3 is CATPGQTNYGYTF. CDR3 bases: TGTGCCACCCCCGGACAGACCAACTATGGCTACACCTTC.

The chain uses TRBV29-1 and TRBJ2-5, with 8 bases aligning to TRBD2. The CDR3 totals 13 residues. The germline gives CDR1 SQVTM, CDR2 ANQGSEA. V was clipped by 4 bases and J by 4 bases; unmatched bases: 5. DNA for the CDR3: TGCAGCGTTGGCATCGGGGGGGTAGAGACCCAGTACTTC. Translated: CSVGIGGVETQYF. Combining the CDR3 with reference TRBV29-1 and TRBJ2-5 gives the whole variable domain SAVISQKPSRDICQRGTSLTIQCQVDSQVTMMFWYRQQPGQSLTLIATANQGSEATYESGFVIDKFPISRPNLTFSTLTVSNMSPEDSSIYLCSVGIGGVETQYFGPGTRLLVL.

V is TRBV5-6 and J is TRBJ2-1; 12 bases are a match to TRBD2. Germline V CDR1 and CDR2: SGHDT, YYEEEE. J was trimmed by 12 bases and V by 0 bases; bases with no gene match: 4. This CDR3 contains 14 residues. CDR3 in amino acids: CASSLAVTSGRQFF. In nucleotides, the CDR3 is TGTGCCAGCAGCTTGGCCGTGACTAGCGGGAGGCAGTTCTTC.

This chain links TRBV5-6 with TRBJ2-7; weak D call: TRBD1 (7 bases). CDR3 length: 14 amino acids. V was pared by 0 bases and J by 2 bases, with 9 bases between. Looked up from germline, CDR1 is SGHDT and CDR2 is YYEEEE. CDR3 in DNA: TGTGCCAGCAGCTTGGCCAGGGGGGCCTACGAGCAGTACTTC. Translated, it gives CASSLARGAYEQYF.

This clone was seen a few times. The rearrangement joins TRBV4-3 to TRBJ1-2; D unresolved. Trimming removed 0 bases from V and 1 base from J, with 9 bases in between. This CDR3 is 15 amino acids long. CDR1 is LGHNA, CDR2 YSLEER, per germline. This chain's CDR3 is CASSQDSTVNYGYTF. CDR3 coding DNA: TGCGCCAGCAGCCAAGATTCAACAGTTAACTATGGCTACACCTTC.

The count of this clone is one. The J gene is TRBJ2-1, the V gene TRBV6-5, with a tentative D call TRBD2 (5 bases). Trimming removed 8 bases at V and 0 bases at J, with 14 bases between. The CDR3 sequence is 15 residues long. The V gene's germline CDR1 is MNHEY and CDR2 SVGAGI. The CDR3 DNA sequence: TGTGCCAGCGCTTTTACGGGGATCTCCTACAATGAGCAGTTCTTC. Its translation is CASAFTGISYNEQFF.

The rearrangement uses TRBV6-1 and TRBJ1-1; D remains ambiguous. The CDR3 has 11 residues. V was pared by 7 bases and J by 7 bases, with 10 bases between. The germline CDR1 and CDR2 sequences are MNHNS and SASEGT. CDR3 in amino acids: CASNVMGEAFF. CDR3 in DNA: TGTGCCAGCAACGTCATGGGTGAAGCTTTCTTT.

CDR3 residues: CASSGGVRVEQFF. The DNA for the CDR3 is TGTGCCAGTAGCGGAGGGGTGCGGGTGGAGCAGTTCTTC. The V call is TRBV19, the J call TRBJ2-1, with D perhaps matching TRBD2 (6 bases). This CDR3 is built from 13 residues. Trimming took off 6 bases at V and 10 bases at J, with 16 bases between the two ends. Germline lookup yields CDR1 LNHDA and CDR2 SQIVND (reference sequence).

The V and J genes are TRBV11-3 and TRBJ2-4, with a weak D call TRBD1 (6 bases). V was shortened by 0 bases and J by 6 bases, with 12 bases between the two germline ends. The CDR3 runs 15 residues. The germline CDR1 and CDR2 sequences are SGHNT and YENEEA. CDR3 residues: CASSLDTGYGNIQYF. The CDR3 region has the DNA TGTGCCAGCAGCTTAGACACAGGGTATGGAAACATTCAGTACTTC.

This clone is a singleton in its sample. This chain uses TRBV7-9 with TRBJ2-1; TRBD2 aligns across 8 bases. Germline CDR1 reads SEHNR; CDR2 reads FQNEAQ (reference sequence). The CDR3 totals 15 residues. V lost 5 bases to trimming and J lost 4 bases; unmatched junction nucleotides: 7. The CDR3, as DNA: TGTGCCAGCAGCCCGCGGGGGGCCCAATACAATGAGCAGTTCTTC. This gives the protein CASSPRGAQYNEQFF.

V and J are TRBV4-3 and TRBJ2-1, with unresolved D. The CDR3 covers 15 residues. V lost 3 bases and J 4 bases, leaving 13 bases between the germline ends. Germline V CDR1 and CDR2: LGHNA, YSLEER. As DNA, the CDR3 is TGCGCCAGCAGCCAGGGGTTTTTAGTTTACAATGAGCAGTTCTTC. Its translation is CASSQGFLVYNEQFF.